This T cell receptor (beta chain) comes out of a study of blood T cell repertoires in COVID-19. Turning to the study itself: Some COVID-19 samples were acute and others convalescent; all came from the United States, Italy and Spain. Nucleic acid was either cDNA or gDNA, and it came from T cells, B-cell-depleted T cells, or PBMCs.

As processed by the authors: From reference gene primer amplification, estimates of nucleated cell counts were derived. The method was immunoSEQ multiplex PCR; TCRdb's version includes in-frame clones alone and lacks a portion of them. The DNA gave D and trimming, while V, J and clone size come from that table. The data hold 35,000 to 45,000 clones, with about 85% observed a single time. This CDR3 is 14 amino acids long. Per germline, CDR1 MNHEY and CDR2 SVGEGT. Trimming pared 6 bases from V and 4 bases from J, leaving 15 bases between. This clone has more than one count but fewer than ten. The sample taken for sequencing was peripheral blood. This TCR was recovered from a man aged 55 to 69 with acute or convalescent COVID-19. The chain links TRBV6-2 or TRBV6-3 to TRBJ1-2; D remains ambiguous. CDR3 region: CASSLAGGVYGYTF. CDR3 in DNA: TGTGCCAGCAGCCTCGCGGGAGGTGTCTATGGCTACACCTTC.